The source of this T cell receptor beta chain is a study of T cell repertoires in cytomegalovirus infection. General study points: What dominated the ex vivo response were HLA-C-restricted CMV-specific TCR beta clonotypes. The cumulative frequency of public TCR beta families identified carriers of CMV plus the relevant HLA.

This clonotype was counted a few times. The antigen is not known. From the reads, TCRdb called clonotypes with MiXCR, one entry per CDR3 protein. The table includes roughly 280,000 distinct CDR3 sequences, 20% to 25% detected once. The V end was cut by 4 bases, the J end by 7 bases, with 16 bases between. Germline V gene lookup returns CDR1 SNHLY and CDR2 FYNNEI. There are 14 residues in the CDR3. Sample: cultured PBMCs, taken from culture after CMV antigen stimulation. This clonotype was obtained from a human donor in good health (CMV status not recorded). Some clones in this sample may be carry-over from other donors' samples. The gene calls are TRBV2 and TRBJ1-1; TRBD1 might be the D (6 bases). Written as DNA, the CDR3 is TGTGCCAGCAGTGCATTTAGGACAGTCCATGAAGCTTTCTTT. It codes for CASSAFRTVHEAFF.